Listed here are 7 T cell receptor beta chains from one sample, sequenced in a study of cytotoxic CD8 clonotypes in ibrutinib-treated CLL. The method was immunoSEQ multiplex PCR; TCRdb's version includes in-frame clones alone and lacks a portion of them. The table lists some 200,000 clones, roughly 79% of them singletons. The input for sequencing was PBMCs, taken after 12 months of ibrutinib treatment. The receptors come from a human donor with chronic lymphocytic leukemia.

V usage is TRBV6-1 and J usage is TRBJ2-7, with D possibly being TRBD1 (6 bases). Looked up from germline, CDR1 is MNHNS and CDR2 is SASEGT. Trimming took 4 bases from V and 3 from J, leaving 13 bases between them. The CDR3 length is 14 residues. DNA for the CDR3: TGTGCCAGCAGTGCCCGGGACACCGACTACGAGCAGTACTTC. Amino acids: CASSARDTDYEQYF.

This clone was seen more than once but under ten times. The chain recombines TRBV6-6 with TRBJ1-2, with unresolved D. V gave up 0 bases and J gave up 8 bases, with 10 bases separating them. Germline values: CDR1 MNHNY, CDR2 SVGAGI (reference sequence). The CDR3 totals 13 residues. CDR3 loop: CASSYSYGGGYTF. CDR3 bases: TGTGCCAGCAGTTACTCTTACGGAGGGGGCTACACCTTC.

The chain employs TRBV5-6 and TRBJ2-7; TRBD2 might be the D (6 bases). V gave up 3 bases and J gave up 0 bases, with 13 bases separating them. The CDR3 contains 15 residues. Per the germline V gene, CDR1 is SGHDT and CDR2 is YYEEEE. CDR3 sequence (DNA): TGTGCCAGCAGCTCCACGGGGAGGAACTCCTACGAGCAGTACTTC. Translation gives CASSSTGRNSYEQYF.

The J gene is TRBJ2-5, the V gene TRBV30; D call uncertain. V dropped 0 bases and J dropped 7 bases, with 12 bases sitting between them. The CDR3 is made up of 13 amino acids. Germline CDR1 GTSNPN, CDR2 SVGIG (reference sequence). CDR3 in DNA: TGTGCCTGGAGTGTGTCCTCCGTGGGGACCCAGTACTTC. Amino acids: CAWSVSSVGTQYF. Full variable domain (rest looked up from reference TRBV30 and TRBJ2-5): SQTIHQWPATLVQPVGSPLSLECTVEGTSNPNLYWYRQAAGRGLQLLFYSVGIGQISSEVPQNLSASRPQDRQFILSSKKLLLSDSGFYLCAWSVSSVGTQYFGPGTRLLVL.

V is TRBV7-9 and J is TRBJ2-1; no clear D gene. There are 13 residues in the CDR3. The germline V and J ends were trimmed by 5 bases and 8 bases, with 13 bases remaining between them. Germline CDR1 is SEHNR and CDR2 is FQNEAQ (reference sequence). CDR3: CASSAPLYYEQFF. The DNA for the CDR3 is TGTGCCAGCAGCGCCCCCCTATACTATGAGCAGTTCTTC. Based on the CDR3 plus reference TRBV7-9 and TRBJ2-1, the full variable domain is DTGVSQNPRHKITKRGQNVTFRCDPISEHNRLYWYRQTLGQGPEFLTYFQNEAQLEKSRLLSDRFSAERPKGSFSTLEIQRTEQGDSAMYLCASSAPLYYEQFFGPGTRLTVL.

The chain links TRBV28 to TRBJ2-1, with TRBD2 identical over 8 bases. V shed 5 bases and J 0 bases; nucleotides not matched to a gene: 12. The CDR3 contains 18 residues. CDR1 is MDHEN and CDR2 is SYDVKM in the germline V gene. CDR3 DNA: TGTGCCAGCAGTACACCCGAACTACGGGAGGGCTCCTACAATGAGCAGTTCTTC. Its translation: CASSTPELREGSYNEQFF.

This clone was seen once. The rearrangement links TRBV30 to TRBJ1-1, with D uncertain. This CDR3 is 13 amino acids long. V dropped 4 bases and J dropped 1 base, with 10 bases sitting between them. Germline CDR1 and CDR2: GTSNPN and SVGIG (reference sequence). CDR3 residues: CAWNREANTEAFF. CDR3 coding DNA: TGTGCCTGGAATAGGGAGGCGAACACTGAAGCTTTCTTT.